The 25 T cell receptor beta chains below all came from one sample that was sequenced in a study of blood T cells in healthy people across ages. Sample-barcoded 5' priming and a J-beta primer mix drove a second PCR of about 6 to 12 cycles. MiXCR, applied by TCRdb to the 5' RACE reads, yields one record per CDR3 protein. The table shows 600,000 to 850,000 distinct CDR3 sequences, with 40% to 45% occurring only once. Sequenced input: blood. All receptors derive from an older woman in good health.

This clonotype turned up a few times. This sequence joins TRBV6-1 and TRBJ2-1, with TRBD2 matching 11 bases. Germline values: CDR1 MNHNS, CDR2 SASEGT. The CDR3 spans 14 residues. V shed 7 bases and J 7 bases; nucleotides not matched to a gene: 6. The CDR3 protein is CASTKTSGENEQFF. DNA for the CDR3: TGTGCCAGCACTAAGACTAGCGGGGAGAATGAGCAGTTCTTC.

This clonotype has more than one count but fewer than ten. This chain uses TRBV5-1 with TRBJ2-4, with D hard to call. The CDR3 is made up of 12 amino acids. The V and J ends lost 2 bases and 9 bases respectively, with 9 bases between them. The germline CDR1 and CDR2 sequences are SGHRS and YFSETQ. CDR3 residues: CASSFDSRIQYF. CDR3 coding DNA: TGCGCCAGCAGCTTTGATTCGCGCATTCAGTACTTC.

The J gene is TRBJ2-1, the V gene TRBV10-3; 9 bases are a match to TRBD2. The CDR3 totals 14 residues. The germline CDR1 and CDR2 sequences are ENHRY and SYGVKD. V shed 10 bases, J shed 6 bases, and the junction held 10 bases outside the gene matches. CDR3 DNA sequence: TGTGCCAATAATAGCGGGAGCCCCCTCAATGAGCAGTTCTTC. Its translation: CANNSGSPLNEQFF.

Ten or more counts support this clonotype. V usage is TRBV5-1 and J usage is TRBJ2-3, with 7 nucleotides matching TRBD2. CDR3 length: 15 amino acids. Looked up from germline, CDR1 is SGHRS and CDR2 is YFSETQ. The trim removed 3 bases at V and 2 bases at J, leaving 6 bases unmatched. CDR3 region: CASSSRGLNTDTQYF. Here the CDR3 DNA reads TGCGCCAGCAGCTCGAGGGGACTAAACACAGATACGCAGTATTTT.

The chain is built from TRBV7-9 and TRBJ1-1; no clear D gene. V lost 5 bases to trimming and J lost 1 base, with 11 bases between them. There are 14 residues in the CDR3. Per the germline V gene, CDR1 is SEHNR and CDR2 is FQNEAQ (reference sequence). The CDR3 bases are TGTGCCAGCAGCCCAGGACCGGAGAACACTGAAGCTTTCTTT. Protein: CASSPGPENTEAFF. The complete variable domain, with remaining parts taken from reference TRBV7-9 and TRBJ1-1, reads DTGVSQNPRHKITKRGQNVTFRCDPISEHNRLYWYRQTLGQGPEFLTYFQNEAQLEKSRLLSDRFSAERPKGSFSTLEIQRTEQGDSAMYLCASSPGPENTEAFFGQGTRLTVV.

This clonotype was counted at least ten times. The chain joins TRBV12-3 or TRBV12-4 to TRBJ2-7, with TRBD1 matching over 7 bases. V shed 3 bases and J 1 base; nucleotides not matched to a gene: 15. The CDR3 is made up of 18 amino acids. DNA for the CDR3: TGTGCCAGCAGTTTTGGTCGTTTTAGGGGGCAAAATTCCTACGAGCAGTACTTC. Protein sequence: CASSFGRFRGQNSYEQYF.

The chain couples TRBV10-3 to TRBJ2-7, with TRBD1 matching over 7 bases. This CDR3 spans 15 amino acids. Germline V lookup: CDR1 ENHRY, CDR2 SYGVKD. V lost 6 bases to trimming and J lost 3 bases; unmatched junction nucleotides: 11. The CDR3 region is CAIRQTGVEVYEQYF. CDR3 DNA sequence: TGTGCCATCAGGCAAACAGGGGTTGAAGTCTACGAGCAGTACTTC.

The chain uses TRBV28 and TRBJ2-5; D remains unclear. This CDR3 comprises 13 residues. V dropped 6 bases and J dropped 5 bases, with 13 bases sitting between them. Germline values: CDR1 MDHEN, CDR2 SYDVKM. CDR3 amino acids: CASSRTPEETQYF. The CDR3 DNA sequence: TGTGCCAGCAGCCGGACCCCCGAGGAGACCCAGTACTTC.

This clonotype was observed a handful of times. This chain joins TRBV5-1 and TRBJ1-4; 8 bases are shared with TRBD1. The germline V gene encodes CDR1 SGHRS and CDR2 YFSETQ. Germline trimming cut 2 bases from V and 2 bases from J; bases unmatched to any gene: 2. The CDR3 is 15 residues long. In DNA, the CDR3 is TGCGCCAGCAGCTTTCGACAGGGGACTAATGAAAAACTGTTTTTT. The encoded protein is CASSFRQGTNEKLFF.

The chain has TRBV18 and TRBJ2-5; 7 nucleotides agree with TRBD2. CDR3 length: 16 residues. J lost 1 base, V lost 6 bases, and 11 bases had no gene match. Germline CDR1 and CDR2: KGHSH and LQKENI. The CDR3 DNA follows: TGTGCCAGCTCCCCCAACGGAGCGGGGATCCAAGAGACCCAGTACTTC. It is translated as CASSPNGAGIQETQYF.

The J gene is TRBJ1-2, the V gene TRBV18, with a weak D call TRBD1 (5 bases). The V and J ends lost 2 bases and 4 bases respectively, with 11 bases between them. The CDR3 is 14 amino acids. CDR1 is KGHSH and CDR2 is LQKENI in the germline V gene. CDR3 region: CASSPGGYAYGYTF. CDR3 coding DNA: TGTGCCAGCTCACCAGGGGGGTACGCCTATGGCTACACCTTC.

This chain links TRBV5-1 with TRBJ1-3; D uncertain. Trimming removed 4 bases from V and 2 bases from J, with 7 bases in between. Germline V gene data show CDR1 as SGHRS and CDR2 as YFSETQ. This CDR3 spans 13 amino acids. CDR3 DNA: TGCGCCAGCAGCCGGGCCGCTGGAAACACCATATATTTT. Encoded protein: CASSRAAGNTIYF.

The rearrangement uses TRBV7-2 and TRBJ2-1; D not certain. The J call is in doubt because the DNA end fits TRBJ2-7 better. The CDR3 runs to 16 residues. The V gene's germline CDR1 is SGHTA and CDR2 FQGNSA. In nucleotides, the CDR3 is TGTGCCAGCAGCTTACGCGGAGAAAGCTCCTACAATGAGCAGTACTTC. This sequence encodes CASSLRGESSYNEQYF.

J is TRBJ2-5 and V is TRBV29-1, with 7 bases fitting TRBD2. The V gene's germline CDR1 is SQVTM and CDR2 ANQGSEA. This CDR3 has 13 amino acids. V was clipped by 5 bases and J by 5 bases; unmatched bases: 8. The CDR3 DNA is TGCAGCGTTTCTGGGGGGGTATCGGAGACCCAGTACTTC. This encodes CSVSGGVSETQYF.

V is TRBV12-3 or TRBV12-4 and J is TRBJ2-1; 12 bases are a match to TRBD2. The CDR3 is 16 residues long. The V gene end was trimmed by 6 bases and the J gene end by 8 bases; junction bases not matched to a gene: 11. The CDR3 loop is CASRPRASGGADEQFF. The CDR3 DNA sequence: TGTGCCAGCAGGCCCCGAGCTAGCGGGGGGGCCGATGAGCAGTTCTTC.

The chain has TRBV5-1 and TRBJ1-4, with D hard to call. Germline V gene sequence: CDR1 SGHRS, CDR2 YFSETQ. V lost 4 bases, J lost 0 bases, and 13 bases lay in between. The CDR3 is 16 residues long. Here the CDR3 reads CASSPRKSSTNEKLFF. DNA for the CDR3: TGCGCCAGCAGCCCGCGAAAGTCCTCAACTAATGAAAAACTGTTTTTT.

This clonotype came up a few times. The V call is TRBV9, the J call TRBJ2-3; TRBD1 aligns across 9 bases. J lost 1 base, V lost 0 bases, and 6 bases had no gene match. CDR3 length: 17 residues. The germline V gene has CDR1 SGDLS and CDR2 YYNGEE. CDR3 region: CASSVDPTGGGTDTQYF. The DNA for the CDR3 is TGTGCCAGCAGCGTAGACCCGACAGGGGGTGGCACAGATACGCAGTATTTT.

Notes on this clonotype: An end of the junction does not agree with germline; a read error may underlie this. The CDR3 loop is CASLPPERAGYTF. CDR3 sequence (DNA): TGTGCCAGCTTACCACCGGAGAGGGCTGGCTACACCTTC. The chain combines TRBV18 with TRBJ1-2, with no clear D. The germline gives CDR1 KGHSH, CDR2 LQKENI. The CDR3 sequence is 13 residues long.

J is TRBJ2-1 and V is TRBV11-2, with TRBD2 matching 8 bases. This CDR3 is 14 amino acids long. Germline lookup yields CDR1 SGHAT and CDR2 FQNNGV. V dropped 1 base and J dropped 7; count of bases not matched to a gene: 3. This CDR3 is CASSLAGGQNEQFF. CDR3 nucleotide sequence: TGTGCCAGCAGCTTAGCGGGGGGGCAGAATGAGCAGTTCTTC. Based on the CDR3 plus reference TRBV11-2 and TRBJ2-1, the full variable domain is EAGVAQSPRYKIIEKRQSVAFWCNPISGHATLYWYQQILGQGPKLLIQFQNNGVVDDSQLPKDRFSAERLKGVDSTLKIQPAKLEDSAVYLCASSLAGGQNEQFFGPGTRLTVL.

This clonotype was seen ten or more times. CDR3 loop: CASRDWTSGISYNEQFF. The CDR3 DNA is TGTGCCAGCAGGGACTGGACTAGCGGGATTTCCTACAATGAGCAGTTCTTC. The gene calls are TRBV27 and TRBJ2-1; 12 bases are a match to TRBD2. With 6 bases clipped from V and 1 base from J, the junction kept 7 bases outside the gene matches. In germline, CDR1 is MNHEY, CDR2 SMNVEV (reference sequence). The CDR3 length is 17 residues.

This chain uses TRBV7-6 with TRBJ2-7; 7 bases match TRBD1. The J segment lost 2 bases and the V segment lost 4 bases, leaving 5 bases of the junction unmatched. The CDR3 contains 14 residues. Germline CDR1 reads SGHVS; CDR2 reads FNYEAQ. CDR3 bases: TGTGCCAGCAGCTCAACCGACAGGGCCTACGAGCAGTACTTC. Translating gives CASSSTDRAYEQYF.

CDR3 amino acids: CSASLYEFSNQPQHF. The CDR3 DNA sequence: TGCAGTGCCTCGCTCTACGAATTTAGCAATCAGCCCCAGCATTTT. This chain joins TRBV20-1 and TRBJ1-5; D ambiguous. CDR1 DFQATT and CDR2 SNEGSKA come from the germline V gene (reference sequence). The V and J ends lost 6 bases and 0 bases respectively, with 15 bases between them. There are 15 residues in the CDR3.

Regarding this clonotype: One end of the junction varies from germline; a read error may be responsible. The chain combines TRBV20-1 with TRBJ2-5, with a weak D call TRBD2 (5 bases). This CDR3 comprises 12 residues. CDR1 DFQATT and CDR2 SNEGSKA come from the germline V gene (reference sequence). The DNA of the CDR3 is TGCAGTACTAGATTCCAGCTGGGTGGGCAGTACTTC. This codes for CSTRFQLGGQYF.

V gene TRBV28 combines with J gene TRBJ2-1; 12 nucleotides line up with TRBD2. Trimming took 4 bases from V and 13 from J; bases not matched to a gene: 14. CDR3 size: 16 residues. Germline V gene data show CDR1 as MDHEN and CDR2 as SYDVKM. The CDR3 region has the DNA TGTGCCAGCAGTTCTAGCGGGAGGGCCATTGGAGAGACCCAGTTCTTC. Translating it yields CASSSSGRAIGETQFF.

The J gene is TRBJ2-1, the V gene TRBV10-3; D perhaps matches TRBD2 (5 bases). CDR1 is ENHRY, CDR2 SYGVKD, per germline. The CDR3 is 14 residues long. The V and J ends lost 1 base and 4 bases respectively, with 8 bases between them. For the CDR3, the DNA is TGTGCCATCAGTGAGTTAGCGATTTACAATGAGCAGTTCTTC. This gives the protein CAISELAIYNEQFF.